Listed below are T cell receptor beta chains from one sample, sequenced in a study of blood T cells in healthy people across ages. Each CDR3 protein gets one entry after TCRdb re-called the 5' RACE reads with MiXCR. The table includes about 540,000 distinct CDR3 sequences, under 30% detected once. Separately, the same data were catalogued under a study of T cells of mothers and their children.

The specimen was blood. The origin of the receptors is a boy younger than 18 in good health. Both conserved end residues are part of each CDR3. The D gene is left open where the match is weak. Clone size appears in some rows only: once, few, many, or a class for an expanded clone.

TRBD2	TRBJ2-3	-	TRBV5-1	TGCGCCAGCAGCTTCGGGACTAGCCACTTTAGCACAGATACGCAGTATTTT	CASSFGTSHFSTDTQYF
-	TRBJ2-4	many	TRBV7-8	TGTGCCAGCAGCTTAGGGGCTAGCAAAAACATTCAGTACTTC	CASSLGASKNIQYF
TRBD1	TRBJ1-5	-	TRBV9	TGTGCCAGCAGCGCGGGACAGGGAGGAATTAGCAATCAGCCCCGGCATTTT	CASSAGQGGISNQPRHF
-	TRBJ2-3	-	TRBV20-1	TGCAGTGCTAGGCCGCGGGTTAACACAGATACGCAGTATTTT	CSARPRVNTDTQYF
-	TRBJ2-7	-	TRBV7-9	TGTTCCAGCAGCTTGGGGGGCGAGCAGTACTTC	CSSSLGGEQYF
-	TRBJ2-6	-	TRBV6-4	TGTGCCAGCAGTGGAGCCTCTGGGGCCCACGTCCTGACTTTC	CASSGASGAHVLTF
-	TRBJ1-2	many	TRBV7-9	TGTGCCAGCAGCCCCCACCCCCAGGGAGGCTACACCTTC	CASSPHPQGGYTF
TRBD1	TRBJ1-2	-	TRBV25-1	TGTGCCAGCAGTGAATACGGGACAGCGATCTATGGCTACACCTTC	CASSEYGTAIYGYTF
TRBD2	TRBJ2-5	few	TRBV20-1	TGCAGGCTAGCGGGAGGGCCCTCAGAGACCCAGTACTTC	CRLAGGPSETQYF
TRBD1	TRBJ1-2	-	TRBV20-1	TGCAGTGCTAGGGACAGGGATGACTATGGCTACACCTTC	CSARDRDDYGYTF
TRBD2	TRBJ2-1	-	TRBV3-1	TGTGCCAGCAGCGGGACTAGCGGGACCAAATACGACAATGAGCAGTTCTTC	CASSGTSGTKYDNEQFF
-	TRBJ1-1	-	TRBV6-1	TGTGCCAGCAGTGCCTACGTGAACACTGAAGCTTTCTTT	CASSAYVNTEAFF
TRBD1	TRBJ1-6	few	TRBV12-3/TRBV12-4	TGTGCCAGCAGGCATCAGGGGGGCCCCCTCCACTTT	CASRHQGGPLHF
-	TRBJ2-7	-	TRBV7-9	TGTGCCAGCAGCCTTCGGACAGCGGGAAACGAGCAGTACTTC	CASSLRTAGNEQYF
-	TRBJ2-1	few	TRBV14	TGTGCCAGCAGCCGGGTGGGCTATTCGAGCTCCTACAATGAGCAGTTCTTC	CASSRVGYSSSYNEQFF
-	TRBJ1-1	-	TRBV30	TGTGCCTGGAGTGAGCAGGGACCCTCTTTCTTT	CAWSEQGPSFF
-	TRBJ2-1	-	TRBV4-1	TGCGCCAGCAGTCTCCACGGGACTCCTCTAGACGAGCAGTTCTTC	CASSLHGTPLDEQFF
-	TRBJ2-5	few	TRBV28	TGTGCCAGCAGGACCACAGGGAGAGGGTCAGAGACCCAGTACTTC	CASRTTGRGSETQYF
TRBD1	TRBJ2-7	-	TRBV6-2/TRBV6-3	TGTGCCAGCTCCTCCGGGGCAGGGGGCCTCTACGAGCAGTACTTC	CASSSGAGGLYEQYF
TRBD2	TRBJ2-1	-	TRBV9	TGTGCCAGCAGCCTAGGAGCGGGAGGGTACAATGAGCAGTTCTTC	CASSLGAGGYNEQFF
TRBD1	TRBJ2-4	few	TRBV28	TGTGCCAGCAGTGTCCCCTCAGGGAGACAGGGTTTTGGCATTCAGTACTTC	CASSVPSGRQGFGIQYF
TRBD1	TRBJ2-6	few	TRBV5-5	TGTGCCAGCAGCCAAAACAGGGGTAGTTCTGGGGCCAACGTCCTGACTTTC	CASSQNRGSSGANVLTF
TRBD1	TRBJ1-2	-	TRBV12-3/TRBV12-4	TGTGCCAGCAGTTCACACAGGGGTGGGGGCTACACCTTC	CASSSHRGGGYTF
-	TRBJ1-6	few	TRBV3-1	TGTGCCAGCAGCCAAGATCGATCACCCCTCCACTTT	CASSQDRSPLHF
-	TRBJ2-5	few	TRBV7-2	TGTGCCAGCAGCCTACAAGGGTCGGGATTAACCCAAGAGACCCAGTACTTC	CASSLQGSGLTQETQYF
-	TRBJ2-7	-	TRBV3-1	TGTGCCAGCAGCCAACTCCGCTGGGGGGAGCAGTACTTC	CASSQLRWGEQYF
-	TRBJ2-7	few	TRBV7-2	TGTGCCAGCAGGGACGGGGCAGGTTACGAGCAGTACTTC	CASRDGAGYEQYF
-	TRBJ2-4	few	TRBV7-9	TGTGCCAGCAGCTTAGCCAGGGGTGGAAACATTCAGTACTTC	CASSLARGGNIQYF
TRBD1	TRBJ1-4	many	TRBV4-3	TGCGCCAGCAGCCAAGACCGGAGGACAGGCGGTACTAATGAAAAACTGTTTTTT	CASSQDRRTGGTNEKLFF
-	TRBJ1-1	many	TRBV7-9	TGTGCCAGCAGCCCTCCAGGGGTGAACACTGAAGCTTTCTTT	CASSPPGVNTEAFF
-	TRBJ2-3	many	TRBV29-1	TGCAGCGCACGAAGGGGCGTGGGGGCAGATACGCAGTATTTT	CSARRGVGADTQYF
-	TRBJ1-2	few	TRBV7-9	TGTGCCAGCAGCGCCCCGAAAGGTCCTTCGATTGGCTACACCTTC	CASSAPKGPSIGYTF
-	TRBJ2-2	-	TRBV29-1	TGCAGCGTCGCTGGGCGGGGGACGGGACACCGAACCGGGGAGCTGTTTTTT	CSVAGRGTGHRTGELFF
-	TRBJ2-7	once	TRBV10-3	TGTGCCATCAGGGACAGCCGCTCCTACGAGCAGTACTTC	CAIRDSRSYEQYF
-	TRBJ1-2	few	TRBV2	TGTGCCAGCAGTGAATTAAGGGGCGATCGAGATGGCTACACCTTC	CASSELRGDRDGYTF
-	TRBJ1-2	-	TRBV2	TGTGCCAGCAGTGATACTCCCCTGCAGGGTAGCTGGGCCTATGGCTACACCTTC	CASSDTPLQGSWAYGYTF
-	TRBJ2-1	-	TRBV18	TGTGCCAGCTCTCGGACGGGTCAATACAATGAGCAGTTCTTC	CASSRTGQYNEQFF
-	TRBJ2-1	-	TRBV12-5	TGTGCTAGTGCCCTTGGGCAGGGAGGGACACACAATGAGCAGTTCTTC	CASALGQGGTHNEQFF
TRBD2	TRBJ2-5	-	TRBV24-1	TGTGCCACCAGTGATTTCACCCTCCGGACTAGCGGGCTTATTGAGACCCAGTACTTC	CATSDFTLRTSGLIETQYF
TRBD2	TRBJ2-5	few	TRBV7-2	TGTGCCAGCAGGGACGGACTAGCGGGGCGCCAAGAGACCCAGTACTTC	CASRDGLAGRQETQYF
-	TRBJ2-5	-	TRBV7-9	TGTGCCAGCAGACCGGGGTCCGAAGAGACCCAGTACTTC	CASRPGSEETQYF
-	TRBJ1-4	-	TRBV4-3	TGCGCCAGCAGCCGACCCTATTTCCCGGGTGAGGGCAAACTGTTTTTT	CASSRPYFPGEGKLFF
TRBD2	TRBJ2-7	few	TRBV10-3	TGTGCCATCAGTGATGCGACTAGCGGGAGGGCCTACGAGCAGTACTTC	CAISDATSGRAYEQYF
TRBD2	TRBJ2-3	-	TRBV2	TGTGCCAGCAGTGAGGGAAAGACTAGCGGGGTCACAGATACGCAGTATTTT	CASSEGKTSGVTDTQYF